These 21 T cell receptor beta chains came from one sample sequenced in a study of Graves' ophthalmopathy and Graves' hyperthyroidism. Transcripts of RNA were the source for amplifying TCR beta CDR3 regions. Second-round multiplex PCR followed a first-round RT-PCR using HTBI primers. TCRdb processed the multiplex PCR reads anew with MiXCR; each CDR3 protein has one entry. The top ten clones hold 5.5% to 7% of a sample with about 380,000 distinct CDR3 sequences, less than 20% of them seen once. The sequenced sample was peripheral blood. The receptors come from a woman between 18 and 29 years old with stable Graves' hyperthyroidism.

The chain couples TRBV6-2 or TRBV6-3 to TRBJ1-3; 8 bases map to TRBD1. The germline V gene encodes CDR1 MNHEY and CDR2 SVGEGT. V was pared by 2 bases and J by 2 bases, with 11 bases of the junction left unmatched. This CDR3 region has 18 residues. The CDR3 coding sequence is TGTGCCAGCAGTTACACACCGTATTCAGGGGGCACTGGAAACACCATATATTTT. Its protein product is CASSYTPYSGGTGNTIYF.

There are many counts of this clonotype. The chain has TRBV7-9 and TRBJ2-5, with TRBD2 as a possible D gene (5 bases). CDR1 SEHNR and CDR2 FQNEAQ come from the germline V gene (reference sequence). Trimming left V 5 bases short and J 3 bases short, with 10 bases between. CDR3 length equals 13 residues. The CDR3 is CASSPKTKETQYF. The DNA of the CDR3 is TGTGCCAGCAGCCCGAAGACTAAAGAGACCCAGTACTTC.

This clonotype was counted many times. V and J are TRBV18 and TRBJ2-4; D is undetermined. This CDR3 is 15 amino acids long. The V gene's germline CDR1 is KGHSH and CDR2 LQKENI. V lost 3 bases to trimming and J lost 1 base, with 10 bases between them. CDR3 protein: CASSPAESAKNIQYF. The CDR3 nucleotides are TGTGCCAGCTCACCCGCCGAGAGTGCCAAAAACATTCAGTACTTC.

This clonotype was counted ten times or more. The chain couples TRBV9 to TRBJ1-2; D is undetermined. CDR1 and CDR2 (germline): SGDLS, YYNGEE. The CDR3 covers 15 residues. V lost 0 bases to trimming and J lost 9 bases, with 18 bases between them. CDR3 sequence reads: CASSVASWPVRSYTF. The CDR3 region has the DNA TGTGCCAGCAGCGTAGCGTCTTGGCCGGTGAGGAGCTACACCTTC. Supplemented by reference TRBV9 and TRBJ1-2, the full variable domain reads DSGVTQTPKHLITATGQRVTLRCSPRSGDLSVYWYQQSLDQGLQFLIQYYNGEERAKGNILERFSAQQFPDLHSELNLSSLELGDSALYFCASSVASWPVRSYTFGSGTRLTVV.

The sample holds many counts of this clonotype. J is TRBJ1-1 and V is TRBV5-8, with TRBD1 identical over 8 bases. The CDR3 is made up of 15 amino acids. From germline, CDR1 is SGHTS and CDR2 YDEGEE. J was trimmed by 2 bases and V by 3 bases; bases with no gene match: 6. CDR3 bases: TGTGCCAGCAGCTCACCAGGGGGCCCTAACACTGAAGCTTTCTTT. This sequence encodes CASSSPGGPNTEAFF.

This clonotype has a count of ten or more. The genes are TRBV6-1 and TRBJ1-2; D may be TRBD1 (5 bases). This CDR3 is 13 amino acids long. V lost 4 bases and J 3 bases, leaving 9 bases between the germline ends. In germline, CDR1 is MNHNS, CDR2 SASEGT. CDR3 nucleotides: TGTGCCAGCAGTGTGGAGGGGCACTATGGCTACACCTTC. Translating gives CASSVEGHYGYTF.

This clonotype was found a few times. Given a much more abundant clone one base away, this may be a read error. V and J are TRBV7-9 and TRBJ1-2; TRBD1 matches 7 bases. The CDR3 totals 14 residues. Germline V lookup: CDR1 SEHNR, CDR2 FQNEAQ (reference sequence). Trimming took 5 bases from V and 5 from J; bases not matched to a gene: 8. This chain's CDR3 is CASSPAGTDYGYTF. The CDR3 coding sequence is TGTGCCAGCAGCCCGGCCGGGACAGATTATGGCTACACCTTC. Together with reference TRBV7-9 and TRBJ1-2, the CDR3 gives the full variable domain: DTGVSQNPRHKITKRGQNVTFRCDPISEHNRLYWYRQTLGQGPEFLTYFQNEAQLEKSRLLSDRFSAERPKGSFSTLEIQRTEQGDSAMYLCASSPAGTDYGYTFGSGTRLTVV.

There are many counts of this clonotype. This chain links TRBV7-9 with TRBJ1-2; TRBD1 is a possible D gene (6 bases). Trimming left V 4 bases short and J 4 bases short, with 10 bases between. This CDR3 is built from 13 residues. CDR1 is SEHNR and CDR2 is FQNEAQ in the germline V gene (reference sequence). Here the CDR3 reads CASSSDSLYGYTF. In DNA form, the CDR3 reads TGTGCCAGCAGCTCGGACAGCCTCTATGGCTACACCTTC.

This clonotype showed up many times. The chain recombines TRBV5-1 with TRBJ2-2; D gene uncertain. V lost 2 bases to trimming and J lost 0 bases, with 14 bases between them. The CDR3 has 17 residues. Germline values: CDR1 SGHRS, CDR2 YFSETQ. CDR3 sequence reads: CASSFEPRLANTGELFF. The CDR3 DNA follows: TGCGCCAGCAGCTTTGAGCCGCGACTGGCGAACACCGGGGAGCTGTTTTTT.

The chain links TRBV11-2 to TRBJ2-5; perhaps D is TRBD1 or TRBD2 (7 bases each). Looked up from germline, CDR1 is SGHAT and CDR2 is FQNNGV. The ends were cut back, 3 bases at V and 10 bases at J, with 30 bases in the middle. There are 18 residues in the CDR3. The CDR3 loop is CASSFRPKGTAGWGDQYF. The CDR3 nucleotides read TGTGCCAGCAGCTTTCGGCCGAAAGGGACAGCGGGATGGGGGGACCAGTACTTC.

This clonotype was found many times. J is TRBJ1-2 and V is TRBV4-1; 7 bases align to TRBD1. Germline-derived CDR1 and CDR2 are MGHRA and YSYEKL. J lost 5 bases, V lost 3 bases, and 9 bases had no gene match. The CDR3 length is 15 residues. CDR3 in DNA: TGCGCCAGCAGCCAGGAGACAGGGAAGGTTTATGGCTACACCTTC. It codes for CASSQETGKVYGYTF.

This clonotype was counted at least ten times. The CDR3 spells CASSIGPQGDETQYF. The CDR3 DNA reads TGTGCCAGCAGCATAGGCCCACAGGGGGATGAGACCCAGTACTTC. The chain carries TRBV11-2 and TRBJ2-5; TRBD1 matches at 8 bases. The CDR3 covers 15 residues. V lost 5 bases to trimming and J lost 5 bases; unmatched junction nucleotides: 10. The V gene's germline CDR1 is SGHAT and CDR2 FQNNGV. The entire variable domain, with the rest obtained from reference TRBV11-2 and TRBJ2-5, is as follows: EAGVAQSPRYKIIEKRQSVAFWCNPISGHATLYWYQQILGQGPKLLIQFQNNGVVDDSQLPKDRFSAERLKGVDSTLKIQPAKLEDSAVYLCASSIGPQGDETQYFGPGTRLLVL.

Many counts were recorded for this clonotype. This sequence joins TRBV15 and TRBJ1-1; D gene unclear. Trimming left V 1 base short and J 1 base short, with 10 bases between. The CDR3 sequence is 15 residues long. The V gene's germline CDR1 is LNHNV and CDR2 YYDKDF (reference sequence). CDR3 sequence (DNA): TGTGCCACCAGCAGAGGCGGACTTTCGAACACTGAAGCTTTCTTT. Residues: CATSRGGLSNTEAFF.

This clonotype was seen a handful of times. It is likely a read error, because the conserved phenylalanine at the end of the CDR3 is missing. The limits of the CDR3 on the DNA are not certain, so only TCRdb's listed CDR3 is given. CDR3 in amino acids: CASTRQGGTEACL. This sequence joins TRBV6-1 and TRBJ1-1; no DNA check was done on the table's D call, TRBD1. Germline V gene lookup returns CDR1 MNHNS and CDR2 SASEGT. The CDR3 comprises 13 residues, both ends counted.

This clonotype showed up just a few times. This chain joins TRBV4-1 and TRBJ2-7; D might be TRBD2 (6 bases). This CDR3 has 18 amino acids. CDR1 and CDR2 from the germline V gene are MGHRA and YSYEKL. V lost 0 bases and J lost 2, with 20 bases in between. CDR3 residues: CASSQDWGENPSTYEQYF. In nucleotides, the CDR3 is TGCGCCAGCAGCCAAGATTGGGGGGAAAACCCCTCTACCTACGAGCAGTACTTC.

This chain links TRBV7-2 with TRBJ2-5; TRBD1 matches at 8 bases. The CDR3 length is 16 residues. Germline V gene data show CDR1 as SGHTA and CDR2 as FQGNSA. Trimming removed 2 bases from V and 5 bases from J; junction bases left unmatched: 10. Here the CDR3 DNA reads TGTGCCAGCAGCTTACTGGCACAGGGGGTGGGGGAGACCCAGTACTTC. Translating it yields CASSLLAQGVGETQYF.

This clonotype was detected a few times. A clone one base away is much larger, so this may be a read error. The chain recombines TRBV20-1 with TRBJ2-7; tentatively, D is TRBD1 (7 bases). V was trimmed by 5 bases and J by 8 bases, leaving 16 bases between them. This CDR3 has 12 amino acids. From germline, CDR1 is DFQATT and CDR2 SNEGSKA (reference sequence). In nucleotides, the CDR3 is TGCAGTGCTCTCCCAGGGGGGCCCAAGCAGTACTTC. The encoded protein is CSALPGGPKQYF.

This clonotype occurred many times. CDR3 sequence (DNA): TGTGCCAGCAGCTTAGCGGAGAAGCCCCAGCATTTT. Its protein product is CASSLAEKPQHF. The chain joins TRBV7-9 to TRBJ1-5; D call uncertain. Trimming cost V 0 bases and J 8 bases, with 5 bases left between them. CDR1 is SEHNR and CDR2 is FQNEAQ in the germline V gene (reference sequence). The CDR3 spans 12 residues. Based on the CDR3 plus reference TRBV7-9 and TRBJ1-5, the full variable domain is DTGVSQNPRHKITKRGQNVTFRCDPISEHNRLYWYRQTLGQGPEFLTYFQNEAQLEKSRLLSDRFSAERPKGSFSTLEIQRTEQGDSAMYLCASSLAEKPQHFGDGTRLSIL.

This clonotype came up a few times. The rearrangement uses TRBV5-1 and TRBJ2-7; D could derive from TRBD1 or TRBD2 (5 bases each). CDR3 length: 15 amino acids. Germline values: CDR1 SGHRS, CDR2 YFSETQ. Trimming left V 5 bases short and J 0 bases short, with 15 bases between. This CDR3 reads CASSRGSFSSYEQYF. CDR3 in DNA: TGCGCCAGCAGTCGGGGCTCCTTTAGCTCCTACGAGCAGTACTTC.

The table lists this clonotype with many counts. The chain combines TRBV10-3 with TRBJ2-5; 9 nucleotides align to TRBD1. Germline loops: CDR1 ENHRY, CDR2 SYGVKD. Unmatched junction bases numbered 6, after V lost 3 bases and J lost 4 bases. CDR3 size: 15 residues. Written as DNA, the CDR3 is TGTGCCATCAGTGAACCCGGACAGGGGCGAGAGACCCAGTACTTC. Protein product: CAISEPGQGRETQYF.

This clonotype showed up many times. The V gene is TRBV19, the J gene TRBJ1-1; D is unresolved. The CDR3 spans 16 residues. CDR1 is LNHDA and CDR2 is SQIVND in the germline V gene (reference sequence). Trimming stripped 3 bases from V and 7 bases from J, with 21 bases between. The CDR3: CASSIFVGHLNREAFF. The CDR3 DNA reads as TGTGCCAGTAGTATTTTCGTGGGCCACCTCAACCGTGAAGCTTTCTTT. Together with reference TRBV19 and TRBJ1-1, the CDR3 gives the full variable domain: DGGITQSPKYLFRKEGQNVTLSCEQNLNHDAMYWYRQDPGQGLRLIYYSQIVNDFQKGDIAEGYSVSREKKESFPLTVTSAQKNPTAFYLCASSIFVGHLNREAFFGQGTRLTVV.